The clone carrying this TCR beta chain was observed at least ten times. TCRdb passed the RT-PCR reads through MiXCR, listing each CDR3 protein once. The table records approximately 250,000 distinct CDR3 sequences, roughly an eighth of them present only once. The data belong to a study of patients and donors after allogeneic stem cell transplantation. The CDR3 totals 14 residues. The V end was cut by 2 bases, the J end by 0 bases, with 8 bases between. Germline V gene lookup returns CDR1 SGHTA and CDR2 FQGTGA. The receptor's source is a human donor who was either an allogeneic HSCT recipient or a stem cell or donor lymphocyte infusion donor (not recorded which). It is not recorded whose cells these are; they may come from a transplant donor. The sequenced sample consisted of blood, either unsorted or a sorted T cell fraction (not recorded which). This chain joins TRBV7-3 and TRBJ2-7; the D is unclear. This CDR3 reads CASSLAPFSYEQYF. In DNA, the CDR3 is TGTGCCAGCAGCTTAGCTCCCTTCTCCTACGAGCAGTACTTC.